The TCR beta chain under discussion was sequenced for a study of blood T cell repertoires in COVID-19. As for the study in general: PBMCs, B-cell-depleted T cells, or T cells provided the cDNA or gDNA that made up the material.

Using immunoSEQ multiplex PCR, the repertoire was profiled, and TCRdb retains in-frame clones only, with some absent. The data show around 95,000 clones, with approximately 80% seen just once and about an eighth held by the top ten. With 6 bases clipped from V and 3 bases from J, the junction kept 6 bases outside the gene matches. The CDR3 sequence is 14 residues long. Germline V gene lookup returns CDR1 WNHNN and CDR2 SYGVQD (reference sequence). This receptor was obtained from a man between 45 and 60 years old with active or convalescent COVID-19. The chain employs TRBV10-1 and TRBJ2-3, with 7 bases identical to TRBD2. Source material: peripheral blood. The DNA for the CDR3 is TGCGCCAGCAGCGGCGGGAGAGGGACAGATACGCAGTATTTT. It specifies CASSGGRGTDTQYF.